This T cell receptor (beta chain) stems from a study of shared clonotypes between healthy human individuals. Study details: Ranging from 18 to 49 in age, donors were two women and three men. Overall study findings and caveats: Unshared clonotypes carried lower generation probabilities than those common to all four donors.

Repertoires were generated with immunoSEQ multiplex PCR, while TCRdb's copy carries only in-frame clones and drops some. This table has about 680,000 clones, around 67% appearing once. This clone was seen once. Its target is not known. Germline values: CDR1 LNHDA, CDR2 SQIVND (reference sequence). The V and J ends lost 7 bases and 3 bases respectively, with 18 bases between them. This CDR3 spans 15 amino acids. The CD4+ fraction was divided into a CD45RA+ naive subset and a CD45RA-negative memory subset. Sequencing was done on a sample of memory CD4+ T cells sorted from blood. Subset meaning: CD45RA-negative fraction. This TCR was recovered from a woman between 25 and 40 years old in good health. The chain couples TRBV19 to TRBJ1-2; D is perhaps TRBD1 (5 bases). The CDR3 protein is CASTPGQVGDYGYTF. CDR3 sequence (DNA): TGTGCCAGTACCCCGGGGCAGGTGGGCGACTATGGCTACACCTTC.